This paragraph covers one T cell receptor (beta chain) sequence. The record originates from a study of blood T cell repertoires in COVID-19. At the level of the study: Spain, Italy and the United States supplied samples that represented acute and convalescent COVID-19. The analysed material was cDNA or gDNA that came from T cells, B-cell-depleted T cells, or PBMCs.

In the authors' workflow: Amplifying reference gene primers gave estimates of nucleated cell counts. The repertoire was sequenced with immunoSEQ multiplex PCR; TCRdb's copy has only in-frame clones and lacks some. V and J calls and clone size are as listed in that table; D and trimming were resolved from the DNA. The data hold roughly 110,000 clones, with 84% observed a single time. CDR1 is LGHNA and CDR2 is YSLEER in the germline V gene. V was pared by 0 bases and J by 9 bases, with 9 bases between. The CDR3 contains 13 residues. The rearrangement links TRBV4-3 to TRBJ1-5; D is unclear. The clonotype originates from a human donor in a cohort sampled during active COVID-19. Sequenced input: peripheral blood. The CDR3 DNA reads as TGCGCCAGCAGCCAAGATTTAGGAGGGCCCCAGCATTTT. It yields the protein CASSQDLGGPQHF.